This T cell receptor beta chain originates from a study of CD8 T cells in Susac syndrome (dated by TCRdb to between 2018 and 2021). Describing the broader study: The study used repertoire sequencing to test whether antigen drove CD8+ T cell activation and differentiation in Susac syndrome.

Peripheral blood CD8+ and CD4+ T cells from healthy donors, Susac syndrome patients and multiple sclerosis patients were profiled using high-throughput TCR beta sequencing. Healthy donors were included as age- and sex-matched controls. Bulk CD8+ and CD4+ T cells were purified by magnetic negative isolation, whereas CD8+ TEMRA cells were enriched by FACS. Blood was drawn into EDTA tubes, processed within 24 hours, and PBMCs were isolated by density gradient centrifugation. PBMCs intended for TCR sequencing were cryopreserved in liquid nitrogen and were subsequently thawed in a 37 degrees C water bath. The sorted or isolated CD4+, CD8+ and CD8+ TEMRA cells had a purity of 90% or higher. Turning to this clonotype: Its antigen remains undetermined. Base qualities are not recorded, but no much larger clone differs from it by a single base.

RNA was extracted with the RNeasy kit and roughly 0.5 to 1 ug was reverse transcribed using random hexamers. The immunoSEQ multiplex PCR assay, which covers 54 Vbeta and 13 Jbeta segments, was used to amplify TCR beta CDR3 regions. PCR amplification bias was corrected by using a synthetic template baseline for primer optimization and computational correction. Under the source paper's analysis protocol: Only productive sequences were kept, with reads annotated to V, D and J genes according to IMGT and analyzed in immunoSEQ Analyzer. To calculate clonality, Shannon entropy was normalized by log2 of the number of productive unique sequences and then subtracted from one. For each patient and control, public and private clones were evaluated among the 100 most prevalent clones. A clone was defined as Susac-specific if it was absent from the healthy and MS cohorts, from around 960 published viral clones and from other ImmuneACCESS disease sequences. The public reads were quality trimmed at Q25 with fastp and then assembled into clones with MiXCR by TCRdb, keeping productive beta chains. Every entry covers one CDR3 protein and lists the most common genes and DNA from its rows. The V and J calls were determined by TCRdb, not by the authors. Across this sample there are about 120,000 distinct CDR3 sequences, with less than 95% seen only once. The top ten clones comprise 0.098% of the sample.

Paper-wide results and their limitations: The TCR sequencing and HLA analysis was acknowledged to have included a relatively small number of individuals.

Germline trimming: 3 bases from V, 1 base from J; junction bases outside gene matches: 6. Its CDR3 holds 15 amino acids, cysteine through phenylalanine. This entry keeps only the CDR3 DNA: 45 bases, framed from base 1. From a lookup of the germline V gene, CDR1 and CDR2 are LGHNA and YSLEER. Specimen: CD4+ T cells from PBMCs. The TCR sequence derives from a human donor in good health. The sequence links TRBV4-3 to TRBJ2-7, with 7 middle bases fitting TRBD2. The bases read TGCGCCAGCAGCCAGGTAGCGGGTGATTCCTACGAGCAGTACTTC. This gives the protein CASSQVAGDSYEQYF.